This T cell receptor (beta chain) was profiled in a study of graft-versus-host responses after intestinal transplantation. Study-level background: Each of the recipients got a multivisceral, liver-intestinal, or isolated intestinal transplant. Anti-thymocyte globulin induction preceded around 3 years of tacrolimus and steroid maintenance in all recipients. Study conclusions and caveats: Graft-donor T cell macrochimerism in patients accompanied high graft-versus-host to host-versus-graft clonal ratios in allografts. Some GvH clones were seen earlier in gut or blood, suggesting intestinal origin.

Of note for this clone: The antigen is undetermined.

Using immunoSEQ multiplex PCR, the repertoire was profiled, and TCRdb retains in-frame clones only, with some absent. The sample carries around 38,000 clones, roughly 87% recorded once. Per the germline V gene, CDR1 is SGHRS and CDR2 is YFSETQ. Trimming removed 6 bases at V and 6 bases at J, with 16 bases between. The CDR3 spans 13 residues. The sample was PBMCs, taken about 1,000 days after transplant. This TCR was recovered from a human patient who received an intestinal transplant, so some T cells may come from the graft donor. This sequence joins TRBV5-1 and TRBJ2-7, with D possibly matching TRBD2 (6 bases). The CDR3 sequence: CASTSGLPREQYF. The CDR3 DNA follows: TGCGCCAGCACCTCGGGACTTCCTCGCGAGCAGTACTTC.